These 25 T cell receptor beta chains were all obtained from the same sample, sequenced in a study of blood T cell repertoires in COVID-19. Some clones are missing from TCRdb's copy, which holds only in-frame ones; the method was immunoSEQ multiplex PCR. Of some 240,000 clones detected, approximately 89% appear once; the ten largest clones hold 3.1%. Sequencing input: PBMCs or T cells enriched from blood (not recorded which). These receptors were taken from a woman in her forties who had been exposed to COVID-19.

The genes are TRBV14 and TRBJ2-6; weak D call: TRBD1 (5 bases). V gave up 1 base and J gave up 0 bases, with 16 bases separating them. Germline-derived CDR1 and CDR2 are SGHDN and FVKESK. The length of the CDR3 is 19 residues. CDR3 sequence (DNA): TGTGCCAGCAGCCAAGTACCGACAGCGAAAGACTCTGGGGCCAACGTCCTGACTTTC. It translates to CASSQVPTAKDSGANVLTF.

As to this clone: At the DNA level, this CDR3 is encoded by other sequences in the same sample as well. The chain links TRBV24-1 to TRBJ2-3; D possibly corresponds to TRBD1 (6 bases). The CDR3 length is 15 residues. Per germline, CDR1 KGHDR and CDR2 SFDVKD. V was trimmed by 1 base and J by 3 bases, leaving 10 bases between them. The CDR3 DNA reads TGTGCCACCAGTGATTTAGGGCAGGGGACAGATACGCAGTATTTT. Its protein is CATSDLGQGTDTQYF.

The chain uses TRBV7-2 and TRBJ2-2, with 11 bases aligning to TRBD2. The CDR3 has 14 amino acids. CDR1 is SGHTA, CDR2 FQGNSA, per germline. Losses at the gene ends were 7 bases for V and 6 bases for J; bases not matched to a gene: 4. CDR3 in DNA: TGTGCCAGCAACCCGGGACTAGCGGCCGGGGAGCTGTTTTTT. This translates into CASNPGLAAGELFF.

The CDR3 sequence is CASSPTSGVDTQYF. The CDR3 DNA follows: TGTGCCAGCAGTCCTACTAGCGGGGTAGATACGCAGTATTTT. This chain uses TRBV7-2 with TRBJ2-3; 10 positions match TRBD2. Losses at the gene ends were 6 bases for V and 5 bases for J; bases not matched to a gene: 5. The CDR3 totals 14 residues. The germline CDR1 and CDR2 sequences are SGHTA and FQGNSA.

J is TRBJ1-1 and V is TRBV27; 8 bases are shared with TRBD1. V was pared by 6 bases and J by 3 bases, with 9 bases of the junction left unmatched. In germline, CDR1 is MNHEY, CDR2 SMNVEV (reference sequence). The CDR3 has 15 amino acids. The CDR3 DNA reads TGTGCCAGCAGCCCGGACAGGGTCAGCGACACTGAAGCTTTCTTT. It codes for CASSPDRVSDTEAFF.

The chain uses TRBV4-3 and TRBJ1-1; maybe TRBD1 (5 bases). Germline CDR1 and CDR2: LGHNA and YSLEER. This CDR3 is 14 amino acids long. V lost 0 bases and J lost 3, with 8 bases in between. CDR3: CASSQDPRDTEAFF. In nucleotides, the CDR3 is TGCGCCAGCAGCCAAGATCCCAGGGACACTGAAGCTTTCTTT.

The V call is TRBV11-3, the J call TRBJ2-7, with 7 nucleotides matching TRBD1. Losses at the gene ends were 6 bases for V and 3 bases for J; bases not matched to a gene: 11. The germline CDR1 and CDR2 sequences are SGHNT and YENEEA. The CDR3 length is 15 residues. In DNA form, the CDR3 reads TGTGCCAGCAGTTATCAGGGGGATGGCTACTACGAGCAGTACTTC. Protein: CASSYQGDGYYEQYF.

The chain carries TRBV4-2 and TRBJ2-2; 9 nucleotides align to TRBD1. Germline CDR1 reads LGHNA; CDR2 reads YNFKEQ. J gave up 2 bases and V 3 bases, and 7 bases lay outside the gene matches. The CDR3 runs to 17 residues. The CDR3 loop reads CASSHLPGQGNTGELFF. The DNA for the CDR3 is TGTGCCAGCAGCCATTTACCGGGACAGGGAAACACCGGGGAGCTGTTTTTT.

The V gene is TRBV24-1, the J gene TRBJ1-2; D remains ambiguous. The V end lost 1 base, the J end lost 3 bases, and 8 bases lay between the germline ends. CDR3 length equals 14 residues. CDR1 and CDR2 (germline): KGHDR, SFDVKD. The CDR3 here is CATSDFGRDYGYTF. The DNA for the CDR3 is TGTGCCACCAGTGATTTTGGGAGGGACTATGGCTACACCTTC.

V gene TRBV19 combines with J gene TRBJ2-1; perhaps TRBD2 as D (5 bases). CDR1 and CDR2 (germline): LNHDA, SQIVND (reference sequence). CDR3 size: 13 residues. Trimming shortened V by 5 bases and J by 7 bases, and 12 bases separated the two germline ends. CDR3 in amino acids: CASSGERGNEQFF. CDR3 DNA: TGTGCCAGTAGTGGAGAGAGAGGGAATGAGCAGTTCTTC. Full variable domain (missing parts from reference TRBV19 and TRBJ2-1): DGGITQSPKYLFRKEGQNVTLSCEQNLNHDAMYWYRQDPGQGLRLIYYSQIVNDFQKGDIAEGYSVSREKKESFPLTVTSAQKNPTAFYLCASSGERGNEQFFGPGTRLTVL.

The chain carries TRBV7-3 and TRBJ1-1; TRBD1 agrees at 7 bases. The CDR3 covers 13 residues. The J segment lost 10 bases and the V segment lost 5 bases, leaving 10 bases of the junction unmatched. Germline V gene data show CDR1 as SGHTA and CDR2 as FQGTGA. CDR3 protein: CASSRQGIRGAFF. Here the CDR3 DNA reads TGTGCCAGCAGCCGACAGGGAATTCGGGGAGCTTTCTTT.

V gene TRBV7-2 combines with J gene TRBJ2-3; TRBD2 matches 9 bases. Trimming cost V 1 base and J 8 bases; bases outside gene matches: 4. The CDR3 totals 14 residues. Germline CDR1 reads SGHTA; CDR2 reads FQGNSA. In nucleotides, the CDR3 is TGTGCCAGCAGCTTAGGGCTAGCGGGGATTACGCAGTATTTT. This sequence encodes CASSLGLAGITQYF.

The J gene is TRBJ1-2, the V gene TRBV5-1; D is possibly TRBD1 (6 bases). This CDR3 is built from 14 residues. The V end lost 0 bases, the J end lost 3 bases, and 9 bases lay between the germline ends. Germline values: CDR1 SGHRS, CDR2 YFSETQ. The CDR3 sequence: CASSLDAGDYGYTF. CDR3 nucleotides: TGCGCCAGCAGCTTGGATGCAGGGGACTATGGCTACACCTTC.

The genes are TRBV7-9 and TRBJ2-7; 10 nucleotides agree with TRBD2. This CDR3 comprises 14 residues. Germline V gene sequence: CDR1 SEHNR, CDR2 FQNEAQ (reference sequence). V shed 6 bases and J 6 bases; nucleotides not matched to a gene: 8. The CDR3 loop reads CASRFSGTSVEQYV. CDR3 coding DNA: TGTGCCAGCAGGTTCTCCGGGACTAGCGTCGAGCAGTACGTC.

The V call is TRBV10-3, the J call TRBJ2-7; possibly TRBD1 for D (5 bases). V gave up 8 bases and J gave up 0 bases, with 14 bases separating them. Germline CDR1 reads ENHRY; CDR2 reads SYGVKD. The CDR3 is 14 residues long. CDR3 sequence: CAILTSDNSYEQYF. DNA for the CDR3: TGTGCCATCCTTACCTCGGACAACTCCTACGAGCAGTACTTC.

The chain has TRBV3-1 (or the pseudogene TRBV3-2) and TRBJ1-4, with D possibly matching TRBD1 (6 bases). Germline V gene sequence: CDR1 LGHDT, CDR2 YNNKEL (reference sequence). This CDR3 region has 17 residues. Trimming stripped 1 base from V and 0 bases from J, with 12 bases between. The chain's CDR3 is CASSQATGTATNEKLFF. DNA for the CDR3: TGTGCCAGCAGCCAAGCTACAGGGACCGCAACTAATGAAAAACTGTTTTTT.

This clone has a single count. The gene calls are TRBV27 and TRBJ1-2; 7 nucleotides agree with TRBD1. Germline V gene sequence: CDR1 MNHEY, CDR2 SMNVEV (reference sequence). The CDR3 has 16 residues. V dropped 4 bases and J dropped 5; count of bases not matched to a gene: 13. CDR3 region: CASSYVERQGAYGYTF. The DNA of the CDR3 is TGTGCCAGCAGTTATGTTGAGCGACAGGGCGCTTATGGCTACACCTTC.

This clone was observed a single time. The gene calls are TRBV11-3 and TRBJ1-6, with 10 positions matching TRBD1. There are 18 residues in the CDR3. The germline V gene encodes CDR1 SGHNT and CDR2 YENEEA. The ends lost 4 bases at V and 2 bases at J; junction bases unmatched: 8. DNA of the CDR3: TGTGCCAGCAGCTATCGGGACAGGGGTTTCCCCTATAATTCACCCCTCCACTTT. Translated, it gives CASSYRDRGFPYNSPLHF. The complete variable domain, with remaining parts taken from reference TRBV11-3 and TRBJ1-6, reads EAGVVQSPRYKIIEKKQPVAFWCNPISGHNTLYWYLQNLGQGPELLIRYENEEAVDDSQLPKDRFSAERLKGVDSTLKIQPAELGDSAVYLCASSYRDRGFPYNSPLHFGNGTRLTVT.

The chain employs TRBV19 and TRBJ1-5, with D possibly being TRBD1 (6 bases). The CDR3 sequence is 16 residues long. Trimming took 6 bases from V and 2 from J, leaving 17 bases between them. Germline assignment: CDR1 LNHDA and CDR2 SQIVND (reference sequence). The CDR3 DNA follows: TGTGCCAGTAGCCACGATAGGGGGTGGGGCAATCAGCCCCAGCATTTT. Translated: CASSHDRGWGNQPQHF.

V usage is TRBV10-3 and J usage is TRBJ2-7; 8 bases line up with TRBD1. The CDR3 has 12 residues. Unmatched junction bases numbered 3, after V lost 5 bases and J lost 6 bases. In germline, CDR1 is ENHRY, CDR2 SYGVKD. This chain's CDR3 is CAISKTGAEQYV. DNA for the CDR3: TGTGCCATCAGTAAGACAGGGGCCGAGCAGTACGTC.

The chain recombines TRBV29-1 with TRBJ1-2; perhaps TRBD1 as D (6 bases). Per the germline V gene, CDR1 is SQVTM and CDR2 is ANQGSEA. The CDR3 extends over 12 amino acids. V was pared by 2 bases and J by 4 bases, with 8 bases between. The DNA for the CDR3 is TGCAGCGTTGAACTGGACAGCTATGGCTACACCTTC. It translates to CSVELDSYGYTF.

This chain connects TRBV30 to TRBJ1-6, with a tentative D call TRBD1 (6 bases). The CDR3 extends over 15 amino acids. The germline V gene has CDR1 GTSNPN and CDR2 SVGIG (reference sequence). Trimming stripped 0 bases from V and 6 bases from J, with 12 bases between. The CDR3, as DNA: TGTGCCTGGAGTGTCGGACAGCCATTTAATTCACCCCTCCACTTT. Translating it yields CAWSVGQPFNSPLHF.

The chain combines TRBV12-5 with TRBJ2-3; 11 nucleotides line up with TRBD2. Trimming took 6 bases from V and 5 from J; bases not matched to a gene: 13. The CDR3 runs to 17 residues. CDR1 and CDR2 from the germline V gene are LGHNT and FRNRAP. The CDR3 nucleotides read TGTGCTAGTGGCCCTACTAGCGGGAGAAGGGGGAGAGATACGCAGTATTTT. Translation: CASGPTSGRRGRDTQYF.

J is TRBJ2-2 and V is TRBV24-1; tentative D call: TRBD1 (6 bases). CDR1 KGHDR and CDR2 SFDVKD come from the germline V gene. Trimming removed 9 bases at V and 5 bases at J, with 15 bases between. The CDR3 covers 14 residues. In DNA, the CDR3 is TGTGCCACCGGAAGCACAGGGTTTACCGGGGAGCTGTTTTTT. Translating gives CATGSTGFTGELFF.

The CDR3: CASSKGLLTSGGANEQYF. DNA of the CDR3: TGTGCCAGCAGCAAGGGCCTTCTGACTAGCGGGGGGGCCAACGAGCAGTACTTC. The genes are TRBV21-1 and TRBJ2-7; the table's D call, TRBD2, was not checked against the DNA. TRBV21-1 is a listed pseudogene. The CDR3 spans 18 residues.